Below, 5 T cell receptor beta chains from the same sample are listed, as sequenced in a study of cytomegalovirus exposure and HLA in healthy donors. Primers for the PCR totalled 60 Vbeta and 13 Jbeta. Assay: immunoSEQ multiplex PCR; the TCRdb copy retains only in-frame clones and omits some. This sample yields about 120,000 clones, of which about 8.6% are seen a single time; 6% to 7.5% belongs to the top ten. Material for sequencing was PBMCs. These receptors all stem from a woman aged 40 to 49 in good health and CMV-seropositive.

The genes are TRBV14 and TRBJ1-2; D not certain. CDR1 is SGHDN, CDR2 FVKESK, per germline. The ends were cut back, 1 base at V and 5 bases at J, with 14 bases in the middle. The CDR3 is 15 residues long. The CDR3: CASSQGSRKPYGYTF. CDR3 coding DNA: TGTGCCAGCAGCCAAGGGAGCCGCAAACCTTATGGCTACACCTTC.

V gene TRBV7-9 combines with J gene TRBJ1-1, with 7 bases identical to TRBD1. V lost 5 bases, J lost 11 bases, and 11 bases stayed unmatched. Germline V lookup: CDR1 SEHNR, CDR2 FQNEAQ (reference sequence). The CDR3 has 13 residues. CDR3 loop: CASSPISQQGAFF. CDR3 DNA sequence: TGTGCCAGCAGCCCCATTTCGCAACAGGGGGCTTTCTTT.

This clone was found a few times. This chain connects TRBV19 to TRBJ1-1; D possibly corresponds to TRBD1 (5 bases). Germline V gene data show CDR1 as LNHDA and CDR2 as SQIVND (reference sequence). The CDR3 is 14 amino acids. V lost 3 bases, J lost 3 bases, and 11 bases lay in between. The DNA of the CDR3 is TGTGCCAGTAGTATCCGGGGGAGGGACACTGAAGCTTTCTTT. This sequence encodes CASSIRGRDTEAFF.

The rearrangement joins TRBV7-2 to TRBJ2-7, with TRBD1 matching over 7 bases. V dropped 6 bases and J dropped 2; count of bases not matched to a gene: 7. The CDR3 spans 14 residues. Germline V gene sequence: CDR1 SGHTA, CDR2 FQGNSA. CDR3 DNA sequence: TGTGCCAGCAGGCGGACAGGACGCACCTACGAGCAGTACTTC. Translated: CASRRTGRTYEQYF.

The V call is TRBV19, the J call TRBJ2-2, with 10 bases matching TRBD1. The CDR3 spans 16 residues. Losses at the gene ends were 4 bases for V and 5 bases for J; bases not matched to a gene: 7. Germline values: CDR1 LNHDA, CDR2 SQIVND (reference sequence). This CDR3 is CASSRQGARTTGELFF. Here the CDR3 DNA reads TGTGCCAGTAGTAGACAGGGGGCGCGGACGACCGGGGAGCTGTTTTTT.